These T cell receptor beta chains were read from a single sample in a study of T-cell reconstitution after alpha-beta-depleted transplantation in children. TCRdb passed the PCR reads through MiXCR, listing each CDR3 protein once. The table has over 4,500 distinct CDR3 sequences, under 30% seen once. The sequencing here drew on PBMCs, mostly from graft donor cells, taken 60 days after TCRalphabeta/CD19-depleted stem cell transplant. All receptors come from a male patient between 2 and 9 years old who had a stem cell transplant for acute lymphoblastic leukemia, so the T cells may come from the graft donor. The conserved cysteine and the conserved F or W are not part of the CDR3 here.

J gene: TRBJ2-5
V gene: TRBV3-1
CDR3 protein: ASSQLTRTSGKETQY

J gene: TRBJ2-3
V gene: TRBV28
CDR3 protein: ASSSYSLGLAGSDTQY

J gene: TRBJ2-3
V gene: TRBV28
CDR3 protein: ASSSGLYTDTQY

J gene: TRBJ1-2
V gene: TRBV7-9
CDR3 protein: ASSLGASQGRDYGYT

J gene: TRBJ2-5
V gene: TRBV20-1
CDR3 protein: SARDPAGGKETQY

J gene: TRBJ2-7
V gene: TRBV19
CDR3 protein: ASSIGRGGSNEQY

J gene: TRBJ2-1
V gene: TRBV11-2
CDR3 protein: ASSLGGVEQF

J gene: TRBJ2-7
V gene: TRBV20-1
CDR3 protein: SARGTADYEQY

J gene: TRBJ2-1
V gene: TRBV12-3/TRBV12-4
CDR3 protein: ASSLINEQF

J gene: TRBJ2-2
V gene: TRBV10-3
CDR3 protein: AISESRSTNTGELF

J gene: TRBJ2-5
V gene: TRBV2
CDR3 protein: ASSYSQETQY

J gene: TRBJ2-7
V gene: TRBV7-8
CDR3 protein: ASSLALIGTGREQY

J gene: TRBJ2-7
V gene: TRBV11-1
CDR3 protein: ASSLDRGTYEQY

J gene: TRBJ2-7
V gene: TRBV7-6
CDR3 protein: ASSLGTAGDPTYEQY

J gene: TRBJ1-6
V gene: TRBV7-2
CDR3 protein: ASSLPGSPLH

J gene: TRBJ2-7
V gene: TRBV7-9
CDR3 protein: ASSLDTGGEQY

J gene: TRBJ2-7
V gene: TRBV11-3
CDR3 protein: ASSFDGLARGEQY

J gene: TRBJ1-1
V gene: TRBV4-3
CDR3 protein: ASSQDWTALFMNTEAF

J gene: TRBJ1-1
V gene: TRBV29-1
CDR3 protein: SVNKQGGTEAF

J gene: TRBJ1-3
V gene: TRBV5-3
CDR3 protein: AMGLGTAIYSSGNTIY